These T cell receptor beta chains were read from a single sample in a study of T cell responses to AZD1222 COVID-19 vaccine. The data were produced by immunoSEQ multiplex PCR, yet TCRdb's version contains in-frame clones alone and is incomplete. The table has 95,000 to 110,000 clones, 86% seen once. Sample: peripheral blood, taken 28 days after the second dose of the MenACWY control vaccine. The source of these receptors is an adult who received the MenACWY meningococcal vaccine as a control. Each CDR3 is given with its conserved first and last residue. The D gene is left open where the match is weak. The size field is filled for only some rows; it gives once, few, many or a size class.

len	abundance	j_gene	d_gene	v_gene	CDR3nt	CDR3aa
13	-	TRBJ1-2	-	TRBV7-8	TGTGCCAGCAGCTTAGATCGCAGTTCTGGCTACACCTTC	CASSLDRSSGYTF
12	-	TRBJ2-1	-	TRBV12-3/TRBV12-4	TGTGCCAGCAGTTTAGGGGTCAGAGAGCAGTTCTTC	CASSLGVREQFF
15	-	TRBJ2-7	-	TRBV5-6	TGTGCCAGCAGTTCGAGCACAGGTTTGTTGTACGAGCAGTACTTC	CASSSSTGLLYEQYF
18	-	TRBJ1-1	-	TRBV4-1	TGCGCCAGCAGCCAAGTGATGGGTATGGTGGCAGGGGACACTGAAGCTTTCTTT	CASSQVMGMVAGDTEAFF
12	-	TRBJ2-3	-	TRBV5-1	TGCGCCAGCAGCTTGACGGCAGATACGCAGTATTTT	CASSLTADTQYF
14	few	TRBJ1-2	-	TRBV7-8	TGTGCCAGCAGCGTAGGGAGGCTAGGCTATGGCTACACCTTC	CASSVGRLGYGYTF
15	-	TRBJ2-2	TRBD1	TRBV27	TGTGCCAGCAGTTCACAGGGGGCGACTGCCGGGGAGCTGTTTTTT	CASSSQGATAGELFF
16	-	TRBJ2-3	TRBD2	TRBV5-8	TGTGCCAGCAGCGCCCACTGGGGGACTAGATCAGATACGCAGTATTTT	CASSAHWGTRSDTQYF
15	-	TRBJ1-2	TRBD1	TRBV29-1	TGCAGCGGATTGACAGGGTCCGACGCTAACTATGGCTACACCTTC	CSGLTGSDANYGYTF
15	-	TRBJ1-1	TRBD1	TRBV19	TGTGCCAGTAGTAGGACGGACAGGGTGAACACTGAAGCTTTCTTT	CASSRTDRVNTEAFF
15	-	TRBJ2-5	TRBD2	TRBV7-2	TGTGCCAGCAGCCCAATAGCGGGGAAGGAAGAGACCCAGTACTTC	CASSPIAGKEETQYF
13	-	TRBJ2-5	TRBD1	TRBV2	TGTGCCAGCAGTGGGGGACAGTCGGAGACCCAGTACTTC	CASSGGQSETQYF
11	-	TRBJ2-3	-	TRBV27	TGTGCCAGCAGTAGGGGAGATACGCAGTATTTT	CASSRGDTQYF